The sequence of this TCR beta chain was determined in a study of blood T cell repertoires in COVID-19. Study-wide context: Spain, Italy and the United States supplied samples that represented acute and convalescent COVID-19. PBMCs, B-cell-depleted T cells, or T cells provided the cDNA or gDNA that made up the material.

CDR1 is SQVTM and CDR2 is ANQGSEA in the germline V gene. V shed 5 bases, J shed 2 bases, and the junction held 5 bases outside the gene matches. The CDR3 is 13 residues long. Methods used by the authors: Amplification of reference gene primers provided the estimated nucleated cell counts. Clones were sequenced by immunoSEQ multiplex PCR, and TCRdb holds only the in-frame ones, with some missing. That table is the source of V, J and clone size, and D and trimming were worked out from the DNA. Found here are about 670,000 clones, about nine tenths of them singletons; the top ten hold over 0.2%. Sequenced material: peripheral blood. The TCR comes from a woman between 18 and 29 years old with acute or convalescent COVID-19. This chain uses TRBV29-1 with TRBJ2-5, with TRBD1 identical over 7 bases. CDR3 sequence reads: CSVTGTEQETQYF. The CDR3 DNA reads TGCAGCGTTACCGGGACAGAGCAAGAGACCCAGTACTTC.